A single sample is the source of the 8 T cell receptor beta chains below, sequenced in a study of T cell responses to AZD1222 COVID-19 vaccine. Some clones are missing from TCRdb's copy, which holds only in-frame ones; the method was immunoSEQ multiplex PCR. The repertoire includes some 130,000 clones, approximately 90% of them detected once, and 5.5% sits in the top ten. The specimen comprised peripheral blood, sampled on day 0 of AZD1222 vaccination. These receptors were collected from an adult in good health.

The V gene is TRBV5-6, the J gene TRBJ2-7; no clear D. This CDR3 spans 13 amino acids. V was clipped by 3 bases and J by 0 bases, with 7 bases between them. The germline gives CDR1 SGHDT, CDR2 YYEEEE. CDR3 nucleotide sequence: TGTGCCAGCAGCTACCGGAACTCCTACGAGCAGTACTTC. Translated, it gives CASSYRNSYEQYF.

The chain joins TRBV24-1 to TRBJ2-3; D ambiguous. The CDR3 has 14 amino acids. The germline CDR1 and CDR2 sequences are KGHDR and SFDVKD. V lost 3 bases and J lost 0, with 6 bases in between. CDR3 loop: CATSDLTSTDTQYF. CDR3 nucleotides: TGTGCCACCAGTGATCTGACTAGCACAGATACGCAGTATTTT.

The chain couples TRBV4-3 to TRBJ2-2, with D maybe TRBD1 (5 bases). The CDR3 is made up of 14 amino acids. Germline V gives CDR1 LGHNA, CDR2 YSLEER. V was pared by 4 bases and J by 2 bases, with 8 bases between. The CDR3 loop is CASSRQINTGELFF. DNA of the CDR3: TGCGCCAGCAGCCGACAGATAAACACCGGGGAGCTGTTTTTT.

This clone has just one count. The chain joins TRBV27 to TRBJ1-1; no firm D call. Deletions cut 1 base from V and 1 base from J, with 19 bases between. This CDR3 spans 18 amino acids. The V gene's germline CDR1 is MNHEY and CDR2 SMNVEV (reference sequence). Here the CDR3 DNA reads TGTGCCAGCAGTTTATTAAGTCGTCGCGATTACCCGAACACTGAAGCTTTCTTT. The encoded protein is CASSLLSRRDYPNTEAFF.

The CDR3 sequence: CASSQRNPGWQFF. CDR3 nucleotide sequence: TGTGCCAGCAGCCAGCGTAATCCCGGATGGCAGTTCTTC. The rearrangement joins TRBV4-2 to TRBJ2-1; D is undetermined. The CDR3 length is 13 residues. Deletions cut 3 bases from V and 12 bases from J, with 15 bases between. Looked up from germline, CDR1 is LGHNA and CDR2 is YNFKEQ.

The rearrangement links TRBV2 to TRBJ2-1; D gene unclear. The V and J ends lost 5 bases and 7 bases respectively, with 3 bases between them. Germline V gene lookup returns CDR1 SNHLY and CDR2 FYNNEI. This CDR3 is 10 amino acids long. The CDR3 loop is CASSTNEQFF. The DNA for the CDR3 is TGTGCCAGCAGTACAAATGAGCAGTTCTTC. The whole variable domain, remainder taken from reference TRBV2 and TRBJ2-1, is EPEVTQTPSHQVTQMGQEVILRCVPISNHLYFYWYRQILGQKVEFLVSFYNNEISEKSEIFDDQFSVERPDGSNFTLKIRSTKLEDSAMYFCASSTNEQFFGPGTRLTVL.

This chain uses TRBV28 with TRBJ2-6; 10 bases are a match to TRBD1. The V gene's germline CDR1 is MDHEN and CDR2 SYDVKM. The CDR3 is 17 amino acids. The V segment lost 6 bases and the J segment 2 bases; nucleotides outside the gene matches: 7. The CDR3 DNA sequence: TGTGCCAGCAGGACGGACAGGGGGTCGGCTGGGGCCAACGTCCTGACTTTC. Protein product: CASRTDRGSAGANVLTF.

This chain joins TRBV7-9 and TRBJ1-1; D gene uncertain. Trimming cost V 2 bases and J 5 bases, with 12 bases left between them. Looked up from germline, CDR1 is SEHNR and CDR2 is FQNEAQ (reference sequence). The CDR3 totals 14 residues. The CDR3 protein is CASSLNYRWTEAFF. The CDR3 DNA reads as TGTGCCAGCAGCTTAAATTACCGGTGGACTGAAGCTTTCTTT.